This T cell receptor beta chain appears in the sequencing data of a study of Graves' ophthalmopathy and Graves' hyperthyroidism. Study-wide findings and caveats: Ophthalmopathy progression was predicted by the model at about 70% sensitivity and approximately 72% specificity.

The authors amplified TCR beta CDR3 regions, and they did so from RNA transcripts for repertoire sequencing. First-round RT-PCR employed HTBI primers, with a second-round multiplex PCR after it. TCRdb re-called the multiplex PCR reads through MiXCR, storing one row per CDR3 protein. This sample has 500,000 to 600,000 distinct CDR3 sequences, with under 45% found just once. Newly diagnosed, the hyperthyroidism patients had under 2 months' duration and were aged 18 to 65. Uncontrolled infections, pregnancy, lactation or other autoimmune diseases led to patient exclusion. Concerning this clonotype itself: Its cognate antigen is unknown.

Per germline, CDR1 MGHRA and CDR2 YSYEKL. The CDR3 length is 15 residues. The germline V and J ends were trimmed by 0 bases and 5 bases, with 13 bases remaining between them. This receptor was obtained from an adult man with Graves' hyperthyroidism. Sequencing was carried out using peripheral blood or thyroid tissue (not recorded which). The J gene is TRBJ2-5, the V gene TRBV4-1; no firm D call. CDR3 coding DNA: TGCGCCAGCAGCCAAGATCCCGGCCGGCGGGAGACCCAGTACTTC. Protein sequence: CASSQDPGRRETQYF.